A single sample gave rise to the 19 T cell receptor beta chains below, sequenced in a study of OX40 agonist ivuxolimab in advanced cancers. The repertoire was sequenced with immunoSEQ multiplex PCR; TCRdb's copy has only in-frame clones and lacks some. Of about 63,000 clones in the sample, approximately 92% were seen once. The sample in question was CD4+ or CD8+ T cells sorted from blood, obtained in a trial of the OX40 agonist ivuxolimab. These receptors all come from an adult with an advanced solid tumor such as melanoma, head and neck, liver or kidney cancer.

This clone showed up just a few times. The V call is TRBV29-1, the J call TRBJ1-2; D is unresolved. The length of the CDR3 is 13 residues. V lost 4 bases to trimming and J lost 0 bases, with 9 bases between them. Germline values: CDR1 SQVTM, CDR2 ANQGSEA. The CDR3 here is CSVGVTPNYGYTF. Written as DNA, the CDR3 is TGCAGCGTTGGTGTCACTCCTAACTATGGCTACACCTTC.

The chain carries TRBV18 and TRBJ1-3; 11 bases fit TRBD1. The CDR3 spans 17 residues. With V trimmed by 2 bases and J by 4 bases, 7 bases remained unmatched. The germline V gene has CDR1 KGHSH and CDR2 LQKENI. CDR3 loop: CASSPKGQGVRGNTIYF. CDR3 nucleotide sequence: TGTGCCAGCTCACCAAAGGGACAGGGGGTGCGAGGAAACACCATATATTTT.

The chain combines TRBV6-1 with TRBJ1-2; the match to TRBD1 covers 8 bases. The V gene end was trimmed by 5 bases and the J gene end by 4 bases; junction bases not matched to a gene: 6. Germline V gene lookup returns CDR1 MNHNS and CDR2 SASEGT. The CDR3 extends over 14 amino acids. As DNA, the CDR3 is TGTGCCAGCAGTCCGGGGGGACAGGTCTATGGCTACACCTTC. Its translation: CASSPGGQVYGYTF.

The chain combines TRBV27 with TRBJ2-5, with 10 positions matching TRBD2. There are 15 residues in the CDR3. The germline V gene encodes CDR1 MNHEY and CDR2 SMNVEV (reference sequence). Trimming removed 4 bases from V and 5 bases from J; junction bases left unmatched: 7. The CDR3 region is CASSSLAGGVETQYF. In nucleotides, the CDR3 is TGTGCCAGCAGTTCCTTAGCGGGAGGAGTGGAGACCCAGTACTTC.

The CDR3 reads CASSFTGTGGYEQYF. CDR3 sequence (DNA): TGTGCCAGCAGTTTCACCGGGACAGGAGGCTACGAGCAGTACTTC. This chain links TRBV6-5 with TRBJ2-7; TRBD1 aligns across 8 bases. The CDR3 runs to 15 residues. Germline V CDR1 and CDR2: MNHEY, SVGAGI. V lost 4 bases, J lost 3 bases, and 8 bases stayed unmatched.

Only one count was recorded for this clone. The genes are TRBV2 and TRBJ1-1; D is perhaps TRBD1 (5 bases). Germline CDR1 SNHLY, CDR2 FYNNEI. Trimming shortened V by 4 bases and J by 4 bases, and 13 bases separated the two germline ends. The CDR3 loop spans 14 amino acids. CDR3 bases: TGTGCCAGCAGTGTTCGGGGGAAAGGCACTGAAGCTTTCTTT. As protein: CASSVRGKGTEAFF.

The gene calls are TRBV13 and TRBJ2-1; 8 bases match TRBD1. The CDR3 runs 13 residues. The V and J ends lost 5 bases and 9 bases, in that order; junction bases with no gene match: 6. Germline CDR1 and CDR2: PRHDT and FYEKMQ (reference sequence). Here the CDR3 reads CASSLYQGAEQFF. The CDR3 DNA follows: TGTGCCAGCAGCCTCTACCAGGGGGCTGAGCAGTTCTTC.

This clone was picked up one time. The genes are TRBV21-1 and TRBJ1-5; TRBD1 is taken as the D call from the table, unchecked against the DNA. TRBV21-1 is termed a pseudogene. The CDR3 spans 15 residues. CDR3 DNA sequence: TGTGCCAGCAGCAGTGTCAGGGGTAGCAATCAGCCCCAGCATTTT. It is translated as CASSSVRGSNQPQHF.

This chain links TRBV19 with TRBJ1-4; D is undetermined. CDR1 is LNHDA, CDR2 SQIVND, per germline (reference sequence). V was cut by 6 bases and J by 10 bases, with 21 bases left in between. The CDR3 sequence is 15 residues long. CDR3 residues: CASSIRGMEVGKLFF. CDR3 bases: TGTGCCAGTAGCATTCGAGGAATGGAAGTCGGAAAACTGTTTTTT. The entire variable domain, with the rest obtained from reference TRBV19 and TRBJ1-4, is as follows: DGGITQSPKYLFRKEGQNVTLSCEQNLNHDAMYWYRQDPGQGLRLIYYSQIVNDFQKGDIAEGYSVSREKKESFPLTVTSAQKNPTAFYLCASSIRGMEVGKLFFGSGTQLSVL.

This chain uses TRBV11-3 with TRBJ2-3; D is ambiguous. The germline gives CDR1 SGHNT, CDR2 YENEEA. V was clipped by 1 base and J by 5 bases, with 4 bases between them. The CDR3 consists of 12 residues. This chain's CDR3 is CASSLGLDTQYF. The CDR3, as DNA: TGTGCCAGCAGCTTAGGGCTAGATACGCAGTATTTT. Complete variable domain (other parts from reference TRBV11-3 and TRBJ2-3): EAGVVQSPRYKIIEKKQPVAFWCNPISGHNTLYWYLQNLGQGPELLIRYENEEAVDDSQLPKDRFSAERLKGVDSTLKIQPAELGDSAVYLCASSLGLDTQYFGPGTRLTVL.

The V gene is TRBV5-1, the J gene TRBJ1-4; D is unclear. The CDR3 spans 14 residues. Germline assignment: CDR1 SGHRS and CDR2 YFSETQ. Deletions cut 0 bases from V and 7 bases from J, with 10 bases between. The CDR3 DNA is TGCGCCAGCAGCTTGGTAGGGATGGGTGAAAAACTGTTTTTT. Translating it yields CASSLVGMGEKLFF. Filled out from reference TRBV5-1 and TRBJ1-4, the complete variable domain reads KAGVTQTPRYLIKTRGQQVTLSCSPISGHRSVSWYQQTPGQGLQFLFEYFSETQRNKGNFPGRFSGRQFSNSRSEMNVSTLELGDSALYLCASSLVGMGEKLFFGSGTQLSVL.

J is TRBJ2-5 and V is TRBV2, with D possibly being TRBD1 or TRBD2 (5 bases each). This CDR3 has 13 residues. Germline values: CDR1 SNHLY, CDR2 FYNNEI. V lost 8 bases and J 4 bases, leaving 14 bases between the germline ends. CDR3 sequence reads: CASEQGRGETQYF. The CDR3 DNA is TGTGCCAGCGAGCAGGGTCGGGGAGAGACCCAGTACTTC.

V is TRBV20-1 and J is TRBJ2-7; D is unclear. Germline V gene sequence: CDR1 DFQATT, CDR2 SNEGSKA (reference sequence). With 5 bases removed from V and 3 bases from J, the gap between germline ends came to 8 bases. The CDR3 is 11 residues long. The CDR3 is CSAHGDYEQYF. The CDR3 DNA reads TGCAGTGCTCATGGTGACTACGAGCAGTACTTC.

The chain has TRBV10-3 and TRBJ2-1, with 7 nucleotides matching TRBD1. J lost 3 bases, V lost 0 bases, and 5 bases had no gene match. The length of the CDR3 is 16 residues. Germline values: CDR1 ENHRY, CDR2 SYGVKD. The CDR3 DNA is TGTGCCATCAGTGAGTCGAACAGGGGCAGCTACAATGAGCAGTTCTTC. It specifies CAISESNRGSYNEQFF.

The rearrangement uses TRBV5-1 and TRBJ2-7; D might be TRBD1 (6 bases). Germline V lookup: CDR1 SGHRS, CDR2 YFSETQ. This CDR3 region has 14 residues. V gave up 6 bases and J gave up 2 bases, with 15 bases separating them. The CDR3 here is CASKTMAGAYEQYF. The CDR3 nucleotides read TGCGCCAGCAAGACGATGGCAGGGGCCTACGAGCAGTACTTC.

V usage is TRBV6-1 and J usage is TRBJ2-7, with D unclear. Germline V gene lookup returns CDR1 MNHNS and CDR2 SASEGT. CDR3 length equals 15 residues. Trimming took off 2 bases at V and 0 bases at J, with 11 bases between the two ends. CDR3 nucleotides: TGTGCCAGCAGTGAAATGGGCAGCTACTCCTACGAGCAGTACTTC. It translates to CASSEMGSYSYEQYF.

The V call is TRBV9, the J call TRBJ1-1, with D possibly TRBD1 on 6 matching bases. Trimming took 4 bases from V and 2 from J, leaving 12 bases between them. CDR3 size: 14 residues. Germline V lookup: CDR1 SGDLS, CDR2 YYNGEE. CDR3 residues: CASSPQGKNTEAFF. The CDR3 DNA sequence: TGTGCCAGCAGCCCCCAGGGGAAAAACACTGAAGCTTTCTTT. Combining the CDR3 with reference TRBV9 and TRBJ1-1 gives the whole variable domain DSGVTQTPKHLITATGQRVTLRCSPRSGDLSVYWYQQSLDQGLQFLIQYYNGEERAKGNILERFSAQQFPDLHSELNLSSLELGDSALYFCASSPQGKNTEAFFGQGTRLTVV.

The rearrangement joins TRBV27 to TRBJ2-3; TRBD2 agrees at 11 bases. Germline values: CDR1 MNHEY, CDR2 SMNVEV (reference sequence). After removal of 5 bases from V and 0 bases from J, the junction contained 19 bases not matched to a gene. The CDR3 length is 21 residues. In nucleotides, the CDR3 is TGTGCCAGCAGTCCGTTAGCGGGAGGGGCCCCGCCCGGCGGGAGCACAGATACGCAGTATTTT. Translating it yields CASSPLAGGAPPGGSTDTQYF.

The rearrangement links TRBV18 to TRBJ2-7, with a weak D call TRBD1 (5 bases). The germline V gene has CDR1 KGHSH and CDR2 LQKENI. The CDR3 has 12 residues. V dropped 6 bases and J dropped 7 bases, with 13 bases sitting between them. The CDR3 coding sequence is TGTGCCAGCTCCCCGGCCCAGGGAGAGCAGTACTTC. It yields the protein CASSPAQGEQYF.